This entry lists 18 T cell receptor beta chains sequenced from one sample in a study of T cell repertoires in aging, cancer and after chemotherapy. Peripheral blood genomic DNA, not sorted cells or RNA, was the template. TRB rearrangements spanning V, D and J were amplified using mixed TRB-A/B primers. TCRdb passed the multiplex PCR reads through MiXCR, listing each CDR3 protein once. Found here are fewer than 2,000 distinct CDR3 sequences, around 31% of them singletons; the top ten hold 67%. The sample was blood. These receptors originate from a human donor with a blood cancer. The donor label of this sample is uncertain.

CDR3 loop: CASNQGASGGFNEQFF. The CDR3 bases are TGTGCCAGTAATCAAGGGGCTAGCGGGGGGTTCAATGAGCAGTTCTTC. The chain is built from TRBV19 and TRBJ2-1; TRBD2 agrees at 11 bases. This CDR3 has 16 amino acids. The germline V gene has CDR1 LNHDA and CDR2 SQIVND (reference sequence). The trim removed 7 bases at V and 6 bases at J, leaving 11 bases unmatched.

In its sample, this clonotype ranks as medium-sized. This chain connects TRBV29-1 to TRBJ1-2, with no clear D. Germline V gene sequence: CDR1 SQVTM, CDR2 ANQGSEA. V shed 4 bases and J shed 4 bases, with 10 bases lying between them. The CDR3 has 12 amino acids. In nucleotides, the CDR3 is TGCAGCGTTGTTGAACCGAGCTATGGCTACACCTTC. Translating it yields CSVVEPSYGYTF.

CDR3 sequence (DNA): TGTGCCAGCAGTTTAGGAGGCGGGCTCGGGGATACGCAGTATTTT. Translated: CASSLGGGLGDTQYF. The J gene is TRBJ2-3, the V gene TRBV27, with D tentatively TRBD2 (5 bases). V lost 2 bases, J lost 6 bases, and 15 bases lay in between. This CDR3 is 15 amino acids long. The V gene's germline CDR1 is MNHEY and CDR2 SMNVEV (reference sequence).

This clonotype appeared once. V usage is TRBV7-9 and J usage is TRBJ2-3; D remains ambiguous. Germline CDR1 SEHNR, CDR2 FQNEAQ (reference sequence). The CDR3 runs 18 residues. The V end was cut by 6 bases, the J end by 3 bases, with 25 bases between. The CDR3 here is CASSYSHTQRVGTDTQYF. Here the CDR3 DNA reads TGTGCCAGCAGTTACTCTCACACACAGCGAGTGGGGACAGATACGCAGTATTTT.

The chain has TRBV12-5 and TRBJ1-2; TRBD1 matches 7 bases. Germline V gene data show CDR1 as LGHNT and CDR2 as FRNRAP. V was pared by 1 base and J by 3 bases, with 11 bases of the junction left unmatched. This CDR3 comprises 17 residues. Here the CDR3 reads CASGLDYPGQSHYGYTF. The DNA of the CDR3 is TGTGCTAGTGGTTTGGATTACCCGGGACAGAGCCACTATGGCTACACCTTC.

This clonotype is labeled medium-sized. The V call is TRBV19, the J call TRBJ2-7; the D gene is possibly TRBD1 (6 bases). Germline V gene data show CDR1 as LNHDA and CDR2 as SQIVND (reference sequence). Trimming shortened V by 5 bases and J by 6 bases, and 23 bases separated the two germline ends. This CDR3 contains 16 residues. The CDR3 loop reads CASSPPGPQGRGEQYF. In DNA form, the CDR3 reads TGTGCCAGTAGTCCCCCGGGACCACAGGGCAGGGGCGAGCAGTACTTC. Looking up the rest from reference TRBV19 and TRBJ2-7 gives the full variable domain: DGGITQSPKYLFRKEGQNVTLSCEQNLNHDAMYWYRQDPGQGLRLIYYSQIVNDFQKGDIAEGYSVSREKKESFPLTVTSAQKNPTAFYLCASSPPGPQGRGEQYFGPGTRLTVT.

By sample share, this clonotype is medium-sized (0.01 to 0.1%). The V gene is TRBV6-5, the J gene TRBJ2-7, with D tentatively TRBD1 (5 bases). The CDR3 loop spans 13 amino acids. V shed 5 bases and J shed 0 bases, with 8 bases lying between them. In germline, CDR1 is MNHEY, CDR2 SVGAGI. CDR3 loop: CASSVDSSYEQYF. CDR3 coding DNA: TGTGCCAGCAGTGTAGACAGCTCCTACGAGCAGTACTTC.

This clonotype has more than one count but fewer than ten. The chain carries TRBV6-5 and TRBJ1-2; TRBD1 matches at 7 bases. Germline trimming cut 1 base from V and 4 bases from J; bases unmatched to any gene: 9. Germline CDR1 reads MNHEY; CDR2 reads SVGAGI. The CDR3 is 16 amino acids. CDR3 coding DNA: TGTGCCAGCAGTTACTTAGGCCCGGACAGGATCTATGGCTACACCTTC. Its translation is CASSYLGPDRIYGYTF.

This clonotype was found a few times. The V gene is TRBV5-1, the J gene TRBJ2-1; a weak D match, TRBD2 (5 bases). CDR1 is SGHRS and CDR2 is YFSETQ in the germline V gene. V was cut by 4 bases and J by 1 base, with 12 bases left in between. CDR3 size: 15 residues. In DNA, the CDR3 is TGCGCCAGCAGCCTGGACGGGAAGTCCTACAATGAGCAGTTCTTC. The encoded protein is CASSLDGKSYNEQFF. The whole variable domain, filled in from reference TRBV5-1 and TRBJ2-1, reads KAGVTQTPRYLIKTRGQQVTLSCSPISGHRSVSWYQQTPGQGLQFLFEYFSETQRNKGNFPGRFSGRQFSNSRSEMNVSTLELGDSALYLCASSLDGKSYNEQFFGPGTRLTVL.

The chain couples TRBV18 to TRBJ2-7; no clear D gene. Germline CDR1 is KGHSH and CDR2 is LQKENI. The V gene lost 5 bases and the J gene lost 5 bases, with 10 bases spanning the gap. CDR3 size: 12 residues. The CDR3 nucleotides read TGTGCCAGCTCATATGTGGAAGACGAGCAGTACTTC. Its translation: CASSYVEDEQYF.

This clonotype has only a few counts. This chain joins TRBV5-6 and TRBJ2-7; D is possibly TRBD2 (5 bases). Trimming left V 4 bases short and J 7 bases short, with 18 bases between. Germline V CDR1 and CDR2: SGHDT, YYEEEE. The CDR3 totals 14 residues. The CDR3 coding sequence is TGTGCCAGCAGCGGAGAAGGAGGTCGCTGGGAGCAGTACTTC. Protein sequence: CASSGEGGRWEQYF.

V gene TRBV18 combines with J gene TRBJ1-2; no clear D gene. The CDR3 runs to 12 residues. V lost 1 base and J 8 bases, leaving 8 bases between the germline ends. Germline V lookup: CDR1 KGHSH, CDR2 LQKENI. CDR3 nucleotides: TGTGCCAGCTCACCACAGGGTAGCGGCTACACCTTC. Translating it yields CASSPQGSGYTF.

The chain carries TRBV5-4 and TRBJ1-4; TRBD1 matches 7 bases. The germline V gene encodes CDR1 SGHNT and CDR2 YYREEE (reference sequence). This CDR3 is built from 15 residues. V shed 4 bases and J 6 bases; nucleotides not matched to a gene: 9. CDR3 nucleotide sequence: TGTGCCAGCAGCATAAACAGGGGTATTGATGAAAAACTGTTTTTT. Translated, it gives CASSINRGIDEKLFF. The full variable domain, its missing parts supplied by reference TRBV5-4 and TRBJ1-4, is ETGVTQSPTHLIKTRGQQVTLRCSSQSGHNTVSWYQQALGQGPQFIFQYYREEENGRGNFPPRFSGLQFPNYSSELNVNALELDDSALYLCASSINRGIDEKLFFGSGTQLSVL.

V gene TRBV5-4 combines with J gene TRBJ2-1; 11 bases are shared with TRBD2. J was trimmed by 4 bases and V by 4 bases; bases with no gene match: 7. The CDR3 has 16 residues. CDR1 SGHNT and CDR2 YYREEE come from the germline V gene (reference sequence). The CDR3 loop is CASSMIAGGPYNEQFF. The CDR3 DNA sequence: TGTGCCAGCAGCATGATAGCGGGAGGGCCGTACAATGAGCAGTTCTTC.

The J gene is TRBJ2-7, the V gene TRBV18; the D is unclear. V was clipped by 1 base and J by 7 bases, with 11 bases between them. In germline, CDR1 is KGHSH, CDR2 LQKENI. The CDR3 is made up of 13 amino acids. The CDR3 loop is CASSPHRVGEQYF. CDR3 nucleotide sequence: TGTGCCAGCTCACCACATAGGGTAGGTGAGCAGTACTTC.

This CDR3 reads CASSQVGRTYEQYF. The DNA of the CDR3 is TGTGCCAGCAGCCAAGTAGGCAGAACCTACGAGCAGTACTTC. V gene TRBV14 combines with J gene TRBJ2-1, with D uncertain. The assigned J gene may be wrong: the sequence end matches TRBJ2-7 better. Germline assignment: CDR1 SGHDN and CDR2 FVKESK. The CDR3 runs 14 residues.

This sequence joins TRBV24-1 and TRBJ2-5; 9 nucleotides align to TRBD1. This CDR3 is built from 16 residues. Germline loops: CDR1 KGHDR, CDR2 SFDVKD. Germline trimming cut 4 bases from V and 5 bases from J; bases unmatched to any gene: 10. CDR3 region: CATSERERGTGETQYF. The CDR3 nucleotides read TGTGCCACCAGTGAGAGAGAACGCGGGACAGGGGAGACCCAGTACTTC.

This chain's CDR3 is CASSSYTQGQLHSPLHF. As DNA, the CDR3 is TGTGCCAGCAGTTCTTACACCCAGGGACAGTTGCATTCACCCCTCCACTTT. This chain links TRBV12-3 or TRBV12-4 with TRBJ1-6; TRBD1 matches 7 bases. The CDR3 runs 17 residues. J gave up 8 bases and V 4 bases, and 14 bases lay outside the gene matches.